The present TCR beta chain was sequenced within a study of cytomegalovirus exposure and HLA in healthy donors. Notes on the study in general: The authors enumerated over 150 TCR beta chains as linked to cytomegalovirus.

Germline CDR1 reads SGHRS; CDR2 reads YFSETQ. Trimming removed 4 bases from V and 8 bases from J, with 15 bases in between. CDR3 length equals 14 residues. With respect to this clone: What it binds is unknown.

PCR used 60 Vbeta primers and 13 Jbeta primers. Measured with immunoSEQ multiplex PCR; TCRdb has only the in-frame clones, and not every one. This repertoire shows more than 95,000 clones, over 60% found once; its top ten account for roughly 5%. The gene calls are TRBV5-1 and TRBJ1-4; D perhaps matches TRBD1 (5 bases). The TCR sequence derives from a man in his sixties in good health and CMV-seropositive. Input material: PBMCs. DNA for the CDR3: TGCGCCAGCAGCCCGCGGGGGGGAGAAGAAAAACTGTTTTTT. Its protein is CASSPRGGEEKLFF.